The rows below give T cell receptor beta chains drawn from one sample of a study of shared clonotypes between healthy human individuals. Only in-frame clones appear in the TCRdb table, and some are missing; sequencing was by immunoSEQ multiplex PCR. The sample lists 1,400,000 or so clones, 98% to 99% seen once, with 0.36% in the top ten. The material sequenced was naive CD4+ T cells sorted from blood. The receptors shown here come from a man younger than 45 in good health. CDR3s include the opening cysteine and the closing phenylalanine or tryptophan. D genes are given only for firm matches.

>TRBD1|TRBV15|TRBJ1-2
CATSKPTGGARGYTF
>.|TRBV9|TRBJ2-3
CASSVEISVRTDTQYF
>.|TRBV5-1|TRBJ2-7
CASSYGSRYEQYF
>TRBD1|TRBV7-8|TRBJ1-4
CASSSYRDRGGEKLFF
>.|TRBV5-4|TRBJ1-5
CASSQDYNQPQHF
>.|TRBV29-1|TRBJ2-3
CSVEVLAGSDTQYF
>.|TRBV5-5|TRBJ1-5
CASSPVGADSNQPQHF
>.|TRBV11-3|TRBJ2-5
CASSLGTEETQYF
>.|TRBV7-2|TRBJ1-2
CASSLYWGSDGYTF
>.|TRBV25-1|TRBJ2-5
CASSPLETQYF
>.|TRBV19|TRBJ1-1
CASSFPGWNTEAFF
>.|TRBV7-8|TRBJ1-1
CASRFQGNTEAFF